These 2 T cell receptor beta chains share one sample of origin, sequenced in a study of blood T cell repertoires in COVID-19. TCRdb keeps only in-frame clones here, not all; method: immunoSEQ multiplex PCR. The sample shows just under 350,000 clones, roughly 89% of them seen only once. The sample was peripheral blood. The source of these receptors is a woman younger than 35 who had recovered from COVID-19.

J is TRBJ1-2 and V is TRBV27; TRBD1 is a possible D gene (6 bases). The V gene's germline CDR1 is MNHEY and CDR2 SMNVEV (reference sequence). This CDR3 is 14 amino acids long. V was shortened by 5 bases and J by 1 base, with 11 bases between the two germline ends. The CDR3 DNA is TGTGCCAGCAGTGTTACAGGGATTAACTATGGCTACACCTTC. It encodes CASSVTGINYGYTF.

The DNA for the CDR3 is TGTGCCAGCAGCTCGGGACAGACCCTCTCCTACGAGCAGTACGTC. It specifies CASSSGQTLSYEQYV. V is TRBV7-9 and J is TRBJ2-7, with 7 bases aligning to TRBD1. This CDR3 is 15 amino acids long. V trimming: 4 bases; J trimming: 0 bases; junction bases outside the gene matches: 6. In germline, CDR1 is SEHNR, CDR2 FQNEAQ (reference sequence).